These T cell receptor beta chains were read from a single sample in a study of neurological immune-mediated disorders. TCRdb ran MiXCR on the 5' RACE reads and lists one entry per CDR3 protein. The repertoire holds 40,000 to 60,000 distinct CDR3 sequences, about 12% seen once, with 4.5% to 5.5% in the top ten. Sample: PBMCs. The receptors were gathered from a male donor with HTLV-1-associated myelopathy (HAM/TSP). CDR3s include the opening cysteine and the closing phenylalanine or tryptophan. D genes are given only for firm matches. Size tells how often a clone was seen (once, few, many) or the class of an expanded clone, and some rows leave it out.

size | D | J | V | length | DNA | CDR3
many | NA | TRBJ2-4 | TRBV6-2/TRBV6-3 | 15 | TGTGCCAGCAGTTGGACGGTGATGGCCAAAAACATTCAGTACTTC | CASSWTVMAKNIQYF
many | NA | TRBJ1-1 | TRBV20-1 | 15 | TGCAGTGCTAGGCGACCTTGGGGGGCGAGGACTGAAGCTTTCTTT | CSARRPWGARTEAFF
many | TRBD1 | TRBJ2-7 | TRBV10-3 | 16 | TGTGCCATCAGCTCATCCGGGACAGGAATCTCCTACGAGCAGTACTTC | CAISSSGTGISYEQYF
many | NA | TRBJ2-5 | TRBV25-1 | 15 | TGTGCCAGCAGTCCAGGACAAACGTACCAAGAGACCCAGTACTTC | CASSPGQTYQETQYF
many | NA | TRBJ2-3 | TRBV10-3 | 14 | TGTGCCATCAGGGATCCCACCAGCACAGATACGCAGTATTTT | CAIRDPTSTDTQYF
NA | TRBD2 | TRBJ2-5 | TRBV5-1 | 16 | TGCGCCAGCAGCCACACTAGCGGGGGGCCTCAAGAGACCCAGTACTTC | CASSHTSGGPQETQYF
many | NA | TRBJ1-1 | TRBV5-1 | 14 | TGCGCCAGCAGCTCATCGGACAGGAACACTGAAGCTTTCTTT | CASSSSDRNTEAFF
many | NA | TRBJ2-5 | TRBV4-3 | 15 | TGCGCCAGCAGCCAAGATTTCGACTTACAAGAGACCCAGTACTTC | CASSQDFDLQETQYF
NA | TRBD2 | TRBJ2-5 | TRBV29-1 | 13 | TGCAGCGTGAGGACTAGCGGGGAAGAGACCCAGTACTTC | CSVRTSGEETQYF
NA | TRBD2 | TRBJ2-4 | TRBV20-1 | 14 | TGCAGTGCTAGACCTTCCGGGGGGGAAAACATTCAGTACTTC | CSARPSGGENIQYF